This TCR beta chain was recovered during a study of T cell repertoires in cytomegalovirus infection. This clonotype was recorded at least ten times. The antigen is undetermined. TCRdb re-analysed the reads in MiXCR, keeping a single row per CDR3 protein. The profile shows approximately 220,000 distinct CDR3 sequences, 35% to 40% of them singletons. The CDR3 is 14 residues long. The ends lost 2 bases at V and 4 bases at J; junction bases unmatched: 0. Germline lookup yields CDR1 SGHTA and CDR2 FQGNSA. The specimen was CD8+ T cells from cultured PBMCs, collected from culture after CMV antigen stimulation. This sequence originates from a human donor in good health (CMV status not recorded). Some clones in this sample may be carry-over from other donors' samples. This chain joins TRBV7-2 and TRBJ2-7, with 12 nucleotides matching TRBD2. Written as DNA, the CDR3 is TGTGCCAGCAGCTTACTAGCGGGAGGGTACGAGCAGTACTTC. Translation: CASSLLAGGYEQYF. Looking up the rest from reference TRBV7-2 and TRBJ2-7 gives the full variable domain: GAGVSQSPSNKVTEKGKDVELRCDPISGHTALYWYRQSLGQGLEFLIYFQGNSAPDKSGLPSDRFSAERTGGSVSTLTIQRTQQEDSAVYLCASSLLAGGYEQYFGPGTRLTVT.